These T cell receptor beta chains were read from a single sample in a study of breast tumors, draining lymph nodes, adjacent tissues. TCRdb reprocessed the multiplex PCR reads via MiXCR and lists one record per CDR3 protein. Here the sample spans about 300,000 distinct CDR3 sequences, more than 30% being singletons. Sequencing used axillary lymph node tissue. Every receptor here comes from a female donor with breast cancer. Some clones in this sample may be carry-over from other donors' samples. Each CDR3 is given with its conserved first and last residue. D genes are given only for firm matches. Size is stated for part of the rows, as once, few or many counts, or as a class when the clone is expanded.

J: TRBJ1-2
size: few
D: .
V: TRBV20-1
CDR3: CSAPPGPREANYGYTF
DNA: TGCAGTGCCCCACCGGGACCGAGGGAGGCTAACTATGGCTACACCTTC

J: TRBJ1-3
size: .
D: TRBD1
V: TRBV5-1
CDR3: CASGLDRAGFGNTIYF
DNA: TGCGCCAGCGGCTTAGACAGGGCCGGATTCGGAAACACCATATATTTT

J: TRBJ2-1
size: few
D: .
V: TRBV6-6
CDR3: CASSHSSPLAASYNEQFF
DNA: TGTGCCAGCAGTCACTCGAGTCCCTTAGCGGCCTCCTACAATGAGCAGTTCTTC

J: TRBJ1-6
size: many
D: TRBD1
V: TRBV12-3/TRBV12-4
CDR3: CASSRSTGVGSPLHF
DNA: TGTGCCAGCAGCCGTTCGACAGGGGTCGGGTCACCCCTCCACTTT

J: TRBJ2-1
size: many
D: .
V: TRBV20-1
CDR3: CTILGTYNVQFF
DNA: TGCACCATCCTAGGGACTTACAATGTGCAGTTCTTC

J: TRBJ1-2
size: many
D: .
V: TRBV20-1
CDR3: CSGKDSDYGYTF
DNA: TGCAGTGGAAAAGACAGCGACTATGGCTACACCTTC

J: TRBJ2-2
size: many
D: .
V: TRBV6-4
CDR3: CASGREGSRNTGELFF
DNA: TGTGCCAGCGGTCGGGAAGGTAGTAGGAACACCGGGGAGCTGTTTTTT

J: TRBJ2-1
size: few
D: TRBD2
V: TRBV27
CDR3: CASSRRTSGSIDNEQFF
DNA: TGTGCCAGCAGTCGTAGGACTAGCGGGAGTATCGACAATGAGCAGTTCTTC

J: TRBJ1-5
size: .
D: TRBD1
V: TRBV5-1
CDR3: CASSLPGQGGQPQHF
DNA: TGCGCCAGCAGCTTACCGGGACAGGGAGGTCAGCCCCAGCATTTT

J: TRBJ2-2
size: .
D: TRBD1
V: TRBV5-4
CDR3: CASSPDRAYTGELFF
DNA: TGTGCCAGCAGCCCCGACAGGGCATACACCGGGGAGCTGTTTTTT

J: TRBJ2-5
size: .
D: .
V: TRBV29-1
CDR3: CSVEGLVGGKTQYF
DNA: TGCAGCGTTGAAGGACTAGTTGGGGGAAAGACCCAGTACTTC

J: TRBJ1-5
size: .
D: .
V: TRBV25-1
CDR3: CASSASSGFSNQPQHF
DNA: TGTGCCAGCAGTGCTAGTTCCGGATTTAGCAATCAGCCCCAGCATTTT

J: TRBJ1-2
size: few
D: .
V: TRBV30
CDR3: CAWSTTGSGDGYTF
DNA: TGTGCCTGGAGTACAACAGGCTCGGGAGATGGCTACACCTTC

J: TRBJ2-5
size: many
D: .
V: TRBV20-1
CDR3: CSASGSEETQYF
DNA: TGCAGTGCTAGCGGGAGTGAGGAGACCCAGTACTTC

J: TRBJ2-5
size: many
D: .
V: TRBV29-1
CDR3: CSVVEGRTQYF
DNA: TGCAGCGTTGTAGAGGGGCGGACCCAGTACTTC

J: TRBJ2-5
size: many
D: .
V: TRBV19
CDR3: CASGPGQGSWTQYF
DNA: TGTGCCAGCGGACCGGGACAAGGTTCCTGGACCCAGTACTTC

J: TRBJ2-7
size: few
D: .
V: TRBV11-3
CDR3: CASSLISRSEQYF
DNA: TGTGCCAGCAGCCTCATCTCGCGGTCCGAGCAGTACTTC

J: TRBJ2-3
size: .
D: TRBD2
V: TRBV12-3/TRBV12-4
CDR3: CASTPGVAGGGTDTQYF
DNA: TGTGCCAGCACCCCCGGGGTAGCGGGAGGGGGTACAGATACGCAGTATTTT

J: TRBJ2-1
size: many
D: TRBD2
V: TRBV29-1
CDR3: CSVDGAKGLAGAGFEQFF
DNA: TGCAGCGTTGATGGGGCTAAGGGACTAGCGGGAGCAGGCTTTGAGCAGTTCTTC

J: TRBJ1-1
size: .
D: TRBD1
V: TRBV25-1
CDR3: CASRGGQGRTGDTEAFF
DNA: TGTGCCAGCAGGGGGGGACAGGGAAGAACTGGTGACACTGAAGCTTTCTTT

J: TRBJ2-7
size: .
D: .
V: TRBV20-1
CDR3: CSAYQGYGQYF
DNA: TGCAGTGCCTACCAGGGGTACGGGCAGTACTTC

J: TRBJ2-5
size: many
D: .
V: TRBV7-6
CDR3: CASTTSGETQYF
DNA: TGTGCCAGCACCACCTCGGGAGAGACCCAGTACTTC

J: TRBJ2-7
size: .
D: TRBD1
V: TRBV6-1
CDR3: CASRGQGVFYEQYF
DNA: TGTGCCAGCAGGGGACAGGGGGTGTTCTACGAGCAGTACTTC

J: TRBJ2-3
size: .
D: .
V: TRBV20-1
CDR3: CSARPTGYNEQYF
DNA: TGCAGTGCTAGGCCCACAGGGTACAATGAGCAGTATTTT

J: TRBJ1-5
size: many
D: .
V: TRBV19
CDR3: CASSTGYGGQPQHF
DNA: TGTGCCAGTAGTACGGGATACGGAGGTCAGCCCCAGCATTTT

J: TRBJ2-2
size: .
D: .
V: TRBV29-1
CDR3: CSVMDTGELFF
DNA: TGCAGCGTAATGGACACCGGGGAGCTGTTTTTT

J: TRBJ1-6
size: .
D: .
V: TRBV6-4
CDR3: CASSVGGEGNSPLHF
DNA: TGTGCCAGCAGTGTGGGGGGAGAGGGTAATTCACCCCTCCACTTT

J: TRBJ1-5
size: .
D: TRBD1
V: TRBV29-1
CDR3: CSASGGGQGVGPQHF
DNA: TGCAGCGCATCAGGGGGCGGGCAGGGCGTAGGGCCCCAGCATTTT

J: TRBJ2-1
size: many
D: TRBD2
V: TRBV2
CDR3: CASSEAKLAGALLEQFF
DNA: TGTGCCAGCAGTGAAGCCAAACTAGCGGGAGCGTTACTTGAGCAGTTCTTC

J: TRBJ2-5
size: many
D: .
V: TRBV7-8
CDR3: CASSPGGRQETQYF
DNA: TGTGCCAGCAGCCCAGGGGGGCGTCAAGAGACCCAGTACTTC